These 19 T cell receptor beta chains came from one sample sequenced in a study of CD8+CD57+ T cells in acquired aplastic anemia. The TCR beta profiling, which covered VDJ combination and CDR3 sequence, was carried out using genomic DNA as the template. TCRdb re-analysed the reads in MiXCR, keeping a single row per CDR3 protein. Seen here are 68,000 or so distinct CDR3 sequences, roughly half observed once, and the top ten hold approximately 8.3%. Sequenced: sorted CD4+, CD8+, or CD8+CD57+ T cells (not recorded which) from PBMCs. The receptors here all came from a human donor in good health, serving as a control.

V usage is TRBV7-8 and J usage is TRBJ1-4, with D perhaps TRBD1 (5 bases). Trimming pared 4 bases from V and 5 bases from J, leaving 17 bases between. The V gene's germline CDR1 is SGHVS and CDR2 FQNEAQ. The CDR3 totals 16 residues. CDR3: CASSSARTHLNEKLFF. CDR3 bases: TGTGCCAGCAGCTCAGCTAGGACACATTTAAATGAAAAACTGTTTTTT. The entire variable domain, with the rest obtained from reference TRBV7-8 and TRBJ1-4, is as follows: GAGVSQSPRYKVAKRGQDVALRCDPISGHVSLFWYQQALGQGPEFLTYFQNEAQLDKSGLPSDRFFAERPEGSVSTLKIQRTQQEDSAVYLCASSSARTHLNEKLFFGSGTQLSVL.

The V call is TRBV29-1, the J call TRBJ2-3; 8 nucleotides align to TRBD2. The junction had 7 bases not matched to a gene; V was cut back by 3 bases and J by 2 bases. This CDR3 comprises 15 residues. Germline V CDR1 and CDR2: SQVTM, ANQGSEA. This CDR3 reads CSVDPAGANTDTQYF. In DNA, the CDR3 is TGCAGCGTTGATCCAGCGGGGGCCAACACAGATACGCAGTATTTT.

This clonotype was detected many times. The chain combines TRBV11-2 with TRBJ2-1; 9 bases match TRBD2. This CDR3 is 16 amino acids long. V dropped 5 bases and J dropped 3; count of bases not matched to a gene: 8. Germline assignment: CDR1 SGHAT and CDR2 FQNNGV. The DNA for the CDR3 is TGTGCCAGCAGCGAAGCTAGCGGGAATCTCTACAATGAGCAGTTCTTC. Translated: CASSEASGNLYNEQFF.

In the case of this clonotype: A much bigger clone sits one base away, suggesting this may be a read error. This rearrangement joins TRBV4-1 to TRBJ1-4; the D is unclear. Germline V gene sequence: CDR1 MGHRA, CDR2 YSYEKL. The CDR3 totals 15 residues. Trimming shortened V by 0 bases and J by 5 bases, and 10 bases separated the two germline ends. CDR3 DNA: TGCGCCAGCAGCCAAGAAACCTGGGAGAATGAAAAACTGTTTTTT. This codes for CASSQETWENEKLFF.

The chain recombines TRBV20-1 with TRBJ2-7, with TRBD1 matching 7 bases. The CDR3 runs to 16 residues. With V trimmed by 6 bases and J by 3 bases, 17 bases remained unmatched. The germline V gene has CDR1 DFQATT and CDR2 SNEGSKA (reference sequence). CDR3 nucleotides: TGCAGTGCCAGCAGTTTAAATAGGGGGCTCGGCTACGAGCAGTACTTC. Translating it yields CSASSLNRGLGYEQYF.

This clonotype was recorded at least ten times. The chain recombines TRBV20-1 with TRBJ1-1, with no clear D. The CDR3 contains 14 residues. The germline V gene has CDR1 DFQATT and CDR2 SNEGSKA (reference sequence). V was clipped by 5 bases and J by 0 bases, with 13 bases between them. CDR3 sequence reads: CSAFKPEMNTEAFF. DNA of the CDR3: TGCAGTGCTTTTAAGCCGGAGATGAACACTGAAGCTTTCTTT.

CDR3 region: CASTNRGSSYEQYF. CDR3 sequence (DNA): TGTGCCAGCACCAACAGGGGGAGCTCCTACGAGCAGTACTTC. The rearrangement links TRBV2 to TRBJ2-7; 8 bases line up with TRBD1. With V trimmed by 7 bases and J by 0 bases, 5 bases remained unmatched. There are 14 residues in the CDR3. Per germline, CDR1 SNHLY and CDR2 FYNNEI.

This rearrangement joins TRBV19 to TRBJ2-1; 10 bases match TRBD2. This CDR3 comprises 14 residues. Germline-derived CDR1 and CDR2 are LNHDA and SQIVND (reference sequence). The V segment lost 7 bases and the J segment 4 bases; nucleotides outside the gene matches: 4. As DNA, the CDR3 is TGTGCCAGTACGGGGGGACTAGCGTACAATGAGCAGTTCTTC. Its protein product is CASTGGLAYNEQFF.

This clonotype was counted at least ten times. This chain joins TRBV6-1 and TRBJ2-1, with D hard to call. The CDR3 contains 12 residues. V gave up 7 bases and J gave up 5 bases, with 9 bases separating them. Germline CDR1 and CDR2: MNHNS and SASEGT. The CDR3 reads CASKSGNNEQFF. The CDR3 DNA reads TGTGCCAGCAAAAGTGGGAACAATGAGCAGTTCTTC.

This clonotype was recorded only once. J is TRBJ2-7 and V is TRBV7-9; D perhaps matches TRBD1 (6 bases). Deletions cut 2 bases from V and 0 bases from J, with 11 bases between. This CDR3 has 15 amino acids. Germline loops: CDR1 SEHNR, CDR2 FQNEAQ (reference sequence). The CDR3 nucleotides read TGTGCCAGCAGCTTACATGAGGACAGCTCCTACGAGCAGTACTTC. It is translated as CASSLHEDSSYEQYF.

This chain connects TRBV9 to TRBJ1-2; D remains unclear. V dropped 4 bases and J dropped 1 base, with 14 bases sitting between them. This CDR3 is built from 15 residues. In germline, CDR1 is SGDLS, CDR2 YYNGEE. CDR3 sequence (DNA): TGTGCCAGCAGCCCGGCTGGAGGGATTAACTATGGCTACACCTTC. Translated, it gives CASSPAGGINYGYTF.

This clonotype was seen many times. The chain employs TRBV7-2 and TRBJ2-7; 8 positions match TRBD1. This CDR3 comprises 15 residues. Germline trimming cut 2 bases from V and 7 bases from J; bases unmatched to any gene: 10. Germline V gene data show CDR1 as SGHTA and CDR2 as FQGNSA. CDR3 nucleotide sequence: TGTGCCAGCAGCTTATCGAGACAGGGGTGGTGGGAGCAGTACTTC. Encoded protein: CASSLSRQGWWEQYF. The full variable domain, completed using reference TRBV7-2 and TRBJ2-7, is GAGVSQSPSNKVTEKGKDVELRCDPISGHTALYWYRQSLGQGLEFLIYFQGNSAPDKSGLPSDRFSAERTGGSVSTLTIQRTQQEDSAVYLCASSLSRQGWWEQYFGPGTRLTVT.

Here the CDR3 reads CAISDPGGALNTEAFF. The DNA for the CDR3 is TGTGCCATCAGTGACCCAGGTGGGGCTTTGAACACTGAAGCTTTCTTT. This chain links TRBV10-3 with TRBJ1-1, with D perhaps TRBD1 (5 bases). Germline CDR1 is ENHRY and CDR2 is SYGVKD. The CDR3 is made up of 16 amino acids. V was clipped by 3 bases and J by 0 bases, with 14 bases between them.

V and J are TRBV2 and TRBJ1-5; D might be TRBD1 (6 bases). The V gene's germline CDR1 is SNHLY and CDR2 FYNNEI. The CDR3 is 15 residues long. Trimming took off 1 base at V and 5 bases at J, with 12 bases between the two ends. The CDR3 loop is CASSEGQGWDQPQHF. CDR3 sequence (DNA): TGTGCCAGCAGTGAAGGGCAGGGGTGGGATCAGCCCCAGCATTTT.

This rearrangement joins TRBV7-2 to TRBJ1-2, with unresolved D. The CDR3 has 12 amino acids. The germline V gene has CDR1 SGHTA and CDR2 FQGNSA. With 4 bases removed from V and 4 bases from J, the gap between germline ends came to 7 bases. The CDR3 loop is CASSSEVYGYTF. The CDR3 DNA reads as TGTGCCAGCAGCTCCGAGGTCTATGGCTACACCTTC. Supplemented by reference TRBV7-2 and TRBJ1-2, the full variable domain reads GAGVSQSPSNKVTEKGKDVELRCDPISGHTALYWYRQSLGQGLEFLIYFQGNSAPDKSGLPSDRFSAERTGGSVSTLTIQRTQQEDSAVYLCASSSEVYGYTFGSGTRLTVV.

The gene calls are TRBV15 and TRBJ2-3; 8 bases map to TRBD1. The CDR3 is made up of 16 amino acids. V gave up 0 bases and J gave up 2 bases; unmatched junction bases: 4. The V gene's germline CDR1 is LNHNV and CDR2 YYDKDF (reference sequence). The DNA of the CDR3 is TGTGCCACCAGCAGAGATCAGGGGGCCTTCACAGATACGCAGTATTTT. Residues: CATSRDQGAFTDTQYF.

There are many counts of this clonotype. This chain uses TRBV19 with TRBJ1-2; D is possibly TRBD1 (6 bases). Germline assignment: CDR1 LNHDA and CDR2 SQIVND (reference sequence). The CDR3 is 12 residues long. The V end was cut by 8 bases, the J end by 3 bases, with 10 bases between. The CDR3 region has the DNA TGTGCCAGTGAGAACAGGGACTATGGCTACACCTTC. The encoded protein is CASENRDYGYTF.

This clonotype came up a few times. V is TRBV29-1 and J is TRBJ2-5; D remains ambiguous. The CDR3 has 14 amino acids. V shed 0 bases and J shed 0 bases, with 8 bases lying between them. Germline loops: CDR1 SQVTM, CDR2 ANQGSEA. The DNA of the CDR3 is TGCAGCGTTGAAGATCCTAGAAACCAAGAGACCCAGTACTTC. It specifies CSVEDPRNQETQYF.

This rearrangement joins TRBV10-3 to TRBJ1-4, with TRBD1 matching over 7 bases. CDR3 size: 14 residues. Trimming took 4 bases from V and 4 from J; bases not matched to a gene: 3. Germline V CDR1 and CDR2: ENHRY, SYGVKD. CDR3 region: CAISGTGDNEKLFF. The CDR3 DNA follows: TGTGCCATCAGTGGAACAGGGGATAATGAAAAACTGTTTTTT.